This T cell receptor (beta chain) was retrieved from a study of CD8+CD57+ T cells in acquired aplastic anemia. CDR3 length equals 14 residues. Flow cytometry had shown expanded CD8+CD57+ cells in the patients chosen for sequencing. Comment on this clonotype: Its antigen is still unknown. Sequence at one end of the junction differs from germline and may be a read error.

It was genomic DNA that served as the template for profiling TCR beta VDJ and CDR3. TCRdb re-analysed the reads in MiXCR, keeping a single row per CDR3 protein. Found here are 50,000 to 65,000 distinct CDR3 sequences, around 50% of them singletons; the top ten hold approximately 15%. Study results and caveats: Simpson's diversity of CD8+ cells was not significantly different in patients compared with controls.

The sequence derives from a human donor with aplastic anemia. Input material: sorted CD4+, CD8+, or CD8+CD57+ T cells (not recorded which) from PBMCs. This chain joins TRBV12-3 or TRBV12-4 and TRBJ1-3; perhaps TRBD1 as D (6 bases). CDR3 loop: CASSPWGAVGYAVF. CDR3 nucleotides: TGTGCCAGCAGCCCCTGGGGGGCAGTGGGGTATGCCGTTTTT.